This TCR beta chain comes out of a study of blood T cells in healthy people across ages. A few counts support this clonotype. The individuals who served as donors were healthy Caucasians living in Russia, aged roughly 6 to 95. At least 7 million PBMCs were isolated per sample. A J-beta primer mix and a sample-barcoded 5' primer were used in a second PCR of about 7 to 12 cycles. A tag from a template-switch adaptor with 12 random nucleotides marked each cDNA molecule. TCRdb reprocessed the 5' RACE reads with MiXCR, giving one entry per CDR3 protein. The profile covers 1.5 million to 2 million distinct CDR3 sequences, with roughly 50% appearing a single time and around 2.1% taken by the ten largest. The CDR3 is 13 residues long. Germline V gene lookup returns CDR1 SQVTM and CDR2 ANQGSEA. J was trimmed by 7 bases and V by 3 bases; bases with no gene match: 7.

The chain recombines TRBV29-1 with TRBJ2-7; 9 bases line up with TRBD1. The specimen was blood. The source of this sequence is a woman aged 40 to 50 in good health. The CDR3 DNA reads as TGCAGCGTTGAGGGACAGGGTGCCTGGGAGCAGTACTTC. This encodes CSVEGQGAWEQYF.